These 7 T cell receptor beta chains were all obtained from the same sample, sequenced in a study of graft-versus-host responses after intestinal transplantation. Measured with immunoSEQ multiplex PCR; TCRdb has only the in-frame clones, and not every one. The sample contains about 97,000 clones, approximately 90% of which appear only once. This specimen was PBMCs, taken around 450 days after intestinal transplant. The origin of the receptors is a human patient who received an intestinal transplant, so some T cells may come from the graft donor.

The rearrangement links TRBV7-6 to TRBJ1-1; D might be TRBD1 (5 bases). CDR1 is SGHVS, CDR2 FNYEAQ, per germline. Trimming left V 7 bases short and J 6 bases short, with 12 bases between. CDR3 length: 12 amino acids. CDR3 sequence reads: CASTGWGAEAFF. The CDR3 DNA follows: TGTGCCAGCACCGGCTGGGGGGCTGAAGCTTTCTTT. Full variable domain (remainder filled in from reference TRBV7-6 and TRBJ1-1): GAGVSQSPRYKVTKRGQDVALRCDPISGHVSLYWYRQALGQGPEFLTYFNYEAQQDKSGLPNDRFSAERPEGSISTLTIQRTEQRDSAMYRCASTGWGAEAFFGQGTRLTVV.

Only a few counts were recorded for this clone. The chain combines TRBV27 with TRBJ2-7; TRBD1 matches at 8 bases. This CDR3 comprises 16 residues. V dropped 0 bases and J dropped 2; count of bases not matched to a gene: 6. CDR1 and CDR2 from the germline V gene are MNHEY and SMNVEV (reference sequence). CDR3 sequence reads: CASSLSVTGAAYEQYF. The DNA of the CDR3 is TGTGCCAGCAGTTTATCTGTGACAGGGGCGGCCTACGAGCAGTACTTC.

The V and J genes are TRBV6-5 and TRBJ1-2, with D possibly TRBD1 on 5 matching bases. Germline values: CDR1 MNHEY, CDR2 SVGAGI. The CDR3 is 15 residues long. V shed 0 bases and J shed 5 bases, with 13 bases lying between them. In DNA, the CDR3 is TGTGCCAGCAGTTACTCGAAATTGGCAGGGTATGGCTACACCTTC. Its protein is CASSYSKLAGYGYTF.

The V gene is TRBV7-6, the J gene TRBJ2-6, with D maybe TRBD1 (6 bases). CDR1 and CDR2 (germline): SGHVS, FNYEAQ. The CDR3 totals 17 residues. V lost 1 base and J 0 bases, leaving 10 bases between the germline ends. DNA of the CDR3: TGTGCCAGCAGCTTAGGACAGGTCCTCTCTGGGGCCAACGTCCTGACTTTC. Amino acid sequence: CASSLGQVLSGANVLTF.

This sequence joins TRBV5-4 and TRBJ2-1; perhaps TRBD2 as D (6 bases). Deletions cut 6 bases from V and 7 bases from J, with 17 bases between. Germline V CDR1 and CDR2: SGHNT, YYREEE (reference sequence). This CDR3 has 14 residues. The DNA of the CDR3 is TGTGCCAGCACCGGATCTGGACTATTAAATGAGCAGTTCTTC. Translating it yields CASTGSGLLNEQFF.

J is TRBJ1-1 and V is TRBV5-1; D possibly corresponds to TRBD1 (5 bases). The V gene's germline CDR1 is SGHRS and CDR2 YFSETQ. V was shortened by 5 bases and J by 0 bases, with 14 bases between the two germline ends. There are 15 residues in the CDR3. CDR3 bases: TGCGCCAGCAGGAGAATCGGGGGATTGAACACTGAAGCTTTCTTT. It is translated as CASRRIGGLNTEAFF.

The chain uses TRBV19 and TRBJ2-3; D possibly matches TRBD1 or TRBD2 (5 bases each). CDR1 and CDR2 from the germline V gene are LNHDA and SQIVND (reference sequence). This CDR3 region has 15 residues. With 7 bases removed from V and 3 bases from J, the gap between germline ends came to 17 bases. CDR3 residues: CASKGQGEGTDTQYF. CDR3 DNA: TGTGCCAGTAAGGGGCAGGGCGAGGGTACAGATACGCAGTATTTT.